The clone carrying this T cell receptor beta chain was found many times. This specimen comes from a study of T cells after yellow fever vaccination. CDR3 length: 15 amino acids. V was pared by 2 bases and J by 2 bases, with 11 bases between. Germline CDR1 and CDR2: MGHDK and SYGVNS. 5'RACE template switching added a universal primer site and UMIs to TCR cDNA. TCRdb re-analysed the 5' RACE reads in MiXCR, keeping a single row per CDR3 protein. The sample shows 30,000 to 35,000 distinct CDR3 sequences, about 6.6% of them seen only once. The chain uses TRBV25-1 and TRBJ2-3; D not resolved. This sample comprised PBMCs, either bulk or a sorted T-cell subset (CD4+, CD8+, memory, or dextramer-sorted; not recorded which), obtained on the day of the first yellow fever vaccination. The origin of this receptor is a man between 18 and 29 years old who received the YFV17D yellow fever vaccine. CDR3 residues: CASSEVALTTDTQYF. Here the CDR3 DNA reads TGTGCCAGCAGTGAAGTAGCCCTGACCACAGATACGCAGTATTTT.